A single sample is the source of the 16 T cell receptor beta chains below, sequenced in a study of blood T cells in healthy people across ages. Alongside a J-beta primer mix, a sample-barcoded 5' primer served in a second PCR lasting roughly 6 to 11 cycles. TCRdb reprocessed the 5' RACE reads via MiXCR and lists one record per CDR3 protein. The sample holds about 1.4 million distinct CDR3 sequences, 59% seen once. The sequenced sample was blood. The receptor set was obtained from a man between 18 and 29 years old in good health.

The rearrangement links TRBV29-1 to TRBJ2-5; D remains unclear. Trimming took 4 bases from V and 2 from J, leaving 14 bases between them. Germline CDR1 SQVTM, CDR2 ANQGSEA. CDR3 length: 14 amino acids. CDR3 in amino acids: CSVVLAVLQETQYF. Here the CDR3 DNA reads TGCAGCGTTGTCCTTGCGGTGTTACAAGAGACCCAGTACTTC. Full variable domain (outside the CDR3, taken from reference TRBV29-1 and TRBJ2-5): SAVISQKPSRDICQRGTSLTIQCQVDSQVTMMFWYRQQPGQSLTLIATANQGSEATYESGFVIDKFPISRPNLTFSTLTVSNMSPEDSSIYLCSVVLAVLQETQYFGPGTRLLVL.

This sequence joins TRBV4-1 and TRBJ2-6, with TRBD1 matching over 9 bases. In germline, CDR1 is MGHRA, CDR2 YSYEKL. CDR3 length equals 18 residues. V was pared by 1 base and J by 0 bases, with 4 bases of the junction left unmatched. CDR3 in amino acids: CASSQGTGVPSGANVLTF. DNA for the CDR3: TGCGCCAGCAGCCAAGGGACAGGGGTCCCCTCTGGGGCCAACGTCCTGACTTTC.

The rearrangement uses TRBV25-1 and TRBJ2-1; 8 bases align to TRBD1. Trimming removed 8 bases from V and 4 bases from J; junction bases left unmatched: 10. The CDR3 has 15 amino acids. The germline CDR1 and CDR2 sequences are MGHDK and SYGVNS. CDR3 nucleotide sequence: TGTGCCAGCCAATCGGACAGGGCCAATTACAATGAGCAGTTCTTC. This translates into CASQSDRANYNEQFF. Combining the CDR3 with reference TRBV25-1 and TRBJ2-1 gives the whole variable domain EADIYQTPRYLVIGTGKKITLECSQTMGHDKMYWYQQDPGMELHLIHYSYGVNSTEKGDLSSESTVSRIRTEHFPLTLESARPSHTSQYLCASQSDRANYNEQFFGPGTRLTVL.

The genes are TRBV7-2 and TRBJ2-3; D is ambiguous. CDR3 size: 14 residues. The V end lost 5 bases, the J end lost 0 bases, and 9 bases lay between the germline ends. Germline CDR1 is SGHTA and CDR2 is FQGNSA. The CDR3 sequence: CASSRTSSTDTQYF. For the CDR3, the DNA is TGTGCCAGCAGCCGGACCTCTAGCACAGATACGCAGTATTTT.

The chain links TRBV5-1 to TRBJ2-1, with TRBD2 matching over 13 bases. Per germline, CDR1 SGHRS and CDR2 YFSETQ. CDR3 size: 14 residues. V lost 7 bases to trimming and J lost 5 bases; unmatched junction nucleotides: 3. The CDR3 loop is CASGGLAGNNEQFF. The DNA for the CDR3 is TGCGCCAGCGGGGGACTAGCGGGAAACAATGAGCAGTTCTTC. Full variable domain (outside the CDR3, taken from reference TRBV5-1 and TRBJ2-1): KAGVTQTPRYLIKTRGQQVTLSCSPISGHRSVSWYQQTPGQGLQFLFEYFSETQRNKGNFPGRFSGRQFSNSRSEMNVSTLELGDSALYLCASGGLAGNNEQFFGPGTRLTVL.

This clonotype was observed a handful of times. The chain links TRBV29-1 to TRBJ2-7; 10 nucleotides match TRBD1. CDR1 is SQVTM and CDR2 is ANQGSEA in the germline V gene. The CDR3 runs 13 residues. The V segment lost 3 bases and the J segment 5 bases; nucleotides outside the gene matches: 4. CDR3 residues: CSVDGTGDHEQYF. Here the CDR3 DNA reads TGCAGCGTTGATGGGACAGGGGACCACGAGCAGTACTTC.

The chain has TRBV29-1 and TRBJ1-2, with 9 positions matching TRBD1. CDR1 is SQVTM and CDR2 is ANQGSEA in the germline V gene. The CDR3 has 13 amino acids. J lost 8 bases, V lost 6 bases, and 10 bases had no gene match. The DNA of the CDR3 is TGCAGCGTCGAGCGGACAGGGGTGGAAGGCTACACCTTC. This sequence encodes CSVERTGVEGYTF.

A few counts support this clonotype. The J gene is TRBJ2-7, the V gene TRBV27; no clear D gene. V lost 5 bases to trimming and J lost 0 bases, with 11 bases between them. The CDR3 totals 14 residues. Germline loops: CDR1 MNHEY, CDR2 SMNVEV (reference sequence). The CDR3 reads CASSVDGSSYEQYF. CDR3 in DNA: TGTGCCAGCAGTGTCGACGGAAGCTCCTACGAGCAGTACTTC.

This clonotype came up once. The gene calls are TRBV28 and TRBJ2-3, with 10 positions matching TRBD2. V dropped 4 bases and J dropped 0; count of bases not matched to a gene: 10. The length of the CDR3 is 18 residues. Germline CDR1 is MDHEN and CDR2 is SYDVKM. The CDR3 loop is CASSSLAGGGASTDTQYF. CDR3 bases: TGTGCCAGCAGTTCATTAGCGGGAGGAGGGGCTAGCACAGATACGCAGTATTTT.

The gene calls are TRBV14 and TRBJ1-4, with a possible D match to TRBD1 (5 bases). Trimming took 3 bases from V and 7 from J, leaving 6 bases between them. Germline V CDR1 and CDR2: SGHDN, FVKESK. The CDR3 spans 12 residues. The CDR3 DNA sequence: TGTGCCAGCAGCCAGAGGGGTGAAAAACTGTTTTTT. Its translation: CASSQRGEKLFF.

The chain joins TRBV11-2 to TRBJ2-6; D may be TRBD1 (6 bases). Trimming left V 6 bases short and J 8 bases short, with 23 bases between. CDR1 is SGHAT, CDR2 FQNNGV, per germline. CDR3 length equals 17 residues. CDR3 amino acids: CASRLDSSPRWTNVLTF. DNA for the CDR3: TGTGCCAGCAGGCTGGACAGCTCACCCCGTTGGACCAACGTCCTGACTTTC. Complete variable domain (other parts from reference TRBV11-2 and TRBJ2-6): EAGVAQSPRYKIIEKRQSVAFWCNPISGHATLYWYQQILGQGPKLLIQFQNNGVVDDSQLPKDRFSAERLKGVDSTLKIQPAKLEDSAVYLCASRLDSSPRWTNVLTFGAGSRLTVL.

This chain connects TRBV4-1 to TRBJ2-3; 11 positions match TRBD2. This CDR3 contains 17 residues. V lost 4 bases to trimming and J lost 3 bases; unmatched junction nucleotides: 9. Germline CDR1 reads MGHRA; CDR2 reads YSYEKL. CDR3 coding DNA: TGCGCCAGCAGCCTCCAACCGACTAGCGGGGTAACAGATACGCAGTATTTT. The encoded protein is CASSLQPTSGVTDTQYF.

This clonotype was picked up many times. The chain carries TRBV27 and TRBJ2-7, with a weak D call TRBD1 (6 bases). This CDR3 has 13 residues. The germline gives CDR1 MNHEY, CDR2 SMNVEV (reference sequence). V was pared by 5 bases and J by 1 base, with 9 bases between. CDR3 bases: TGTGCCAGCAGTGTACAGGGTTCCTACGAGCAGTACTTC. Its protein product is CASSVQGSYEQYF.

The V call is TRBV20-1, the J call TRBJ1-2; D unresolved. Trimming cost V 0 bases and J 8 bases, with 13 bases left between them. The CDR3 totals 13 residues. Germline V lookup: CDR1 DFQATT, CDR2 SNEGSKA (reference sequence). This chain's CDR3 is CSARDPGMHGYTF. In nucleotides, the CDR3 is TGCAGTGCTAGAGATCCGGGGATGCACGGCTACACCTTC.

The chain recombines TRBV3-1 with TRBJ2-7; no definite D call. The CDR3 runs to 14 residues. Between the trimmed V and J ends, which lost 5 bases and 2 bases, there was a span of 13 bases. Germline values: CDR1 LGHDT, CDR2 YNNKEL (reference sequence). In DNA form, the CDR3 reads TGTGCCAGCAGCAGCTTGGGCCTAGCCTACGAGCAGTACTTC. Amino acid sequence: CASSSLGLAYEQYF.

This clonotype was seen more than once but under ten times. The chain uses TRBV10-3 and TRBJ2-5; 11 bases are a match to TRBD1. V gave up 4 bases and J gave up 5 bases; unmatched junction bases: 6. The CDR3 loop spans 15 amino acids. Germline V CDR1 and CDR2: ENHRY, SYGVKD. The CDR3 DNA follows: TGTGCCATCAGTGTGGGGACAGGGGGTACGGAGACCCAGTACTTC. It codes for CAISVGTGGTETQYF.